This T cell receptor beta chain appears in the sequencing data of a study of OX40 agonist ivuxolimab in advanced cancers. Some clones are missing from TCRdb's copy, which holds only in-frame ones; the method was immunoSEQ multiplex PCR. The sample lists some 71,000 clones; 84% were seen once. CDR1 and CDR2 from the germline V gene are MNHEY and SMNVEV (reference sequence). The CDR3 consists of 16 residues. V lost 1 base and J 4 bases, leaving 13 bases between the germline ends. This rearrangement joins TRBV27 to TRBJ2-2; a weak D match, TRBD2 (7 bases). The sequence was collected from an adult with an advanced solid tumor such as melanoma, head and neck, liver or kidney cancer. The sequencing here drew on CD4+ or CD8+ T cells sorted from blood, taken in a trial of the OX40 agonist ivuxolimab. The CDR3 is CASSLWGGAGTGELFF. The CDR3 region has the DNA TGTGCCAGCAGTTTATGGGGGGGGGCGGGCACCGGGGAGCTGTTTTTT.